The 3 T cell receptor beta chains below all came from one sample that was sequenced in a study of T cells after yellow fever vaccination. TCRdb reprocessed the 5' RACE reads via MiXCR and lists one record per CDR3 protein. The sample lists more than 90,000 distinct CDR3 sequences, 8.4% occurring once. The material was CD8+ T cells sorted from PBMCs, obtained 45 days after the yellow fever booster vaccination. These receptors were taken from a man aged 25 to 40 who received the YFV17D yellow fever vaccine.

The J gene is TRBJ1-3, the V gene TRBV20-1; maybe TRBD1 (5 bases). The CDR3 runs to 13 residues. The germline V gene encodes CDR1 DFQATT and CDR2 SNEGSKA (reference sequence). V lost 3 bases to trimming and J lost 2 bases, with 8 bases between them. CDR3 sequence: CSARTATGNTIYF. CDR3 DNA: TGCAGTGCTAGGACAGCTACTGGAAACACCATATATTTT.

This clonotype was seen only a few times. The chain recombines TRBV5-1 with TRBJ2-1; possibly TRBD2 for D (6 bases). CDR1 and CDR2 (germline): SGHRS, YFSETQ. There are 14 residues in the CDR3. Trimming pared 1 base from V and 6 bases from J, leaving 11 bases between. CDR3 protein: CASSLHGSGNEQFF. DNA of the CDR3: TGCGCCAGCAGCTTGCACGGGAGCGGCAATGAGCAGTTCTTC.

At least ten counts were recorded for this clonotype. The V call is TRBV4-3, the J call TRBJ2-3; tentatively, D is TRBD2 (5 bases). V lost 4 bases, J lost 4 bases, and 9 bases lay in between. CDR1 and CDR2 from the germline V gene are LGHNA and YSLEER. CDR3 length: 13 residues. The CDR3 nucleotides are TGCGCCAGCAGCCGCCTACTAGCAGATACGCAGTATTTT. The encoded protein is CASSRLLADTQYF.